What follows is one TCR beta chain and its context. The specificity of this receptor is unknown. No much larger clonotype is one base removed from it; base qualities were not supplied. The sequencing machine was an Illumina HiSeq 2500. Quantitative 5'-RACE with molecular barcodes was used to prepare TCR beta libraries. The authors' analysis ran thus. A new computational method based on a probabilistic model of VDJ rearrangement was used to identify disease-linked TCR variants. TCRdb handled the public reads itself, with Q25 trimming in fastp and clone calling in MiXCR, and kept productive beta chains. Rows matching on CDR3 protein sequence are summarized as one entry with the most common DNA and genes. The V and J calls shown here were made by TCRdb, not taken from the authors' results. The sample has about 450,000 distinct CDR3 sequences on record, approximately 26% of them singletons. 0.75% to 0.9% of the sample is held by the ten biggest clonotypes.

The source of the sample is a study of CD8 T cells in ankylosing spondylitis (dated by TCRdb to the late 2010s). In terms of the full investigation: To find TCR variants linked to disease, the study profiled T cell receptor beta repertoires in ankylosing spondylitis patients and healthy donors. The whole study cohort included over a hundred healthy donors and around 25 ankylosing spondylitis patients. Peripheral blood was sampled, and synovial fluid was additionally collected from ankylosing spondylitis patients.

At the junction V is shortened by 6 bases and J by 3 bases; bases outside the gene matches: 15. The CDR3 runs 17 residues from the cysteine to the phenylalanine. The read is trimmed to its CDR3 DNA, 51 bases read in frame from base 1. Broader findings and caveats from the paper: A CD8+ phenotype was shown by the disease-linked clones, which were found at relatively low frequencies in peripheral blood. Some motif variants were previously reported in synovial fluid and blood of reactive arthritis patients, suggesting common disease-initiation mechanisms. The disease-linked clones were reported to be significantly enriched in matched synovial fluid samples from ankylosing spondylitis patients. A TCR beta motif of about 8 highly homologous amino acid variants appeared characteristic of blood from ankylosing spondylitis patients.

The chain links TRBV12-3 or TRBV12-4 with TRBJ2-7; 9 central bases correspond to TRBD1. The source is a male donor with ankylosing spondylitis. The sample comprised blood, either unsorted or a sorted T cell fraction (not recorded which). The DNA sequence follows: TGTGCCAGCAGCGTTACATCCGGGACAGGGAGCTTCTACGAGCAGTACTTC. This is translated as CASSVTSGTGSFYEQYF.